What follows are 29 T cell receptor beta chains derived from one specimen sequenced in a study of blood T cells in healthy people across ages. A second PCR, run for roughly 7 to 12 cycles, used a sample-barcoded 5' primer plus a J-beta primer mix. TCRdb re-derived calls from the 5' RACE reads in MiXCR, one entry per CDR3 protein. The table shows hundreds of thousands of distinct CDR3 sequences, with under 55% occurring only once. Source material: blood. Source of these receptors: a man older than 75 in good health.

This clonotype was seen only once. The germline gene is not matched at one end of the junction; a read error may be the cause. This chain uses TRBV3-1 with TRBJ2-1; D possibly corresponds to TRBD2 (6 bases). The CDR3 totals 15 residues. CDR1 and CDR2 from the germline V gene are LGHDT and YNNKEL (reference sequence). The CDR3 DNA reads TGTGCCAGCAGACAAAACGGGAGAATGGGGAATGAGCAGTTGTTC. It specifies CASRQNGRMGNEQLF.

This clonotype was seen a single time. The V call is TRBV7-2, the J call TRBJ2-1; tentative D call: TRBD2 (6 bases). The CDR3 has 14 residues. The germline CDR1 and CDR2 sequences are SGHTA and FQGNSA. V gave up 6 bases and J gave up 8 bases, with 17 bases separating them. The CDR3, as DNA: TGTGCCAGCAGTCCTCTGCTAGCGTCATATGAGCAGTTCTTC. It codes for CASSPLLASYEQFF. Full variable domain (missing parts from reference TRBV7-2 and TRBJ2-1): GAGVSQSPSNKVTEKGKDVELRCDPISGHTALYWYRQSLGQGLEFLIYFQGNSAPDKSGLPSDRFSAERTGGSVSTLTIQRTQQEDSAVYLCASSPLLASYEQFFGPGTRLTVL.

J is TRBJ1-2 and V is TRBV25-1, with D perhaps matching TRBD1 (5 bases). Deletions cut 6 bases from V and 7 bases from J, with 15 bases between. Germline CDR1 reads MGHDK; CDR2 reads SYGVNS. This CDR3 contains 13 residues. The CDR3 region is CASSRTGRAGYTF. CDR3 nucleotides: TGTGCCAGCAGCAGGACGGGACGGGCTGGCTACACCTTC.

The chain has TRBV27 and TRBJ2-1; TRBD1 matches at 9 bases. V was clipped by 6 bases and J by 0 bases; unmatched bases: 6. The CDR3 runs to 16 residues. CDR1 is MNHEY and CDR2 is SMNVEV in the germline V gene (reference sequence). The CDR3 DNA is TGTGCCAGCAGGAAACAGGGGGCGGGCTCCTACAATGAGCAGTTCTTC. Its protein product is CASRKQGAGSYNEQFF.

In its sample, this clonotype was seen once. At one end, the junction sequence differs from germline, possibly due to a read error. The chain combines TRBV6-1 with TRBJ2-1; D gene uncertain. Germline CDR1 and CDR2: MNHNS and SASEGT. The CDR3 is made up of 11 amino acids. The CDR3: CANSEPNEQFF. The CDR3 DNA is TGTGCCAACAGTGAACCGAATGAGCAGTTCTTC.

This chain connects TRBV29-1 to TRBJ1-2; no clear D gene. The V and J ends lost 4 bases and 2 bases respectively, with 5 bases between them. The CDR3 loop spans 11 amino acids. The germline CDR1 and CDR2 sequences are SQVTM and ANQGSEA. The CDR3 loop reads CSVARNYGYTF. The CDR3 DNA follows: TGCAGCGTTGCGAGGAACTATGGCTACACCTTC.

This rearrangement joins TRBV12-3 or TRBV12-4 to TRBJ2-1, with 13 bases that match TRBD2. The V and J ends lost 6 bases and 8 bases, in that order; junction bases with no gene match: 7. This CDR3 spans 15 amino acids. The CDR3 sequence is CASRRLAGGFDEQFF. For the CDR3, the DNA is TGTGCCAGCAGGAGACTAGCGGGAGGTTTTGATGAGCAGTTCTTC.

This chain uses TRBV7-2 with TRBJ2-5; D not certain. CDR3 length equals 15 residues. The germline V gene has CDR1 SGHTA and CDR2 FQGNSA. V was shortened by 2 bases and J by 1 base, with 11 bases between the two germline ends. CDR3 residues: CASSLIPGLQETQYF. The CDR3 nucleotides read TGTGCCAGCAGCTTAATTCCGGGCCTCCAAGAGACCCAGTACTTC.

The J gene is TRBJ2-1, the V gene TRBV9; D unresolved. The germline CDR1 and CDR2 sequences are SGDLS and YYNGEE. This CDR3 spans 13 amino acids. V was trimmed by 0 bases and J by 6 bases, leaving 7 bases between them. CDR3 DNA: TGTGCCAGCAGCGTAGTGACGGGCAATGAGCAGTTCTTC. Translated, it gives CASSVVTGNEQFF.

This clonotype was counted only a few times. The CDR3: CSAEGQSSGNEQFF. The CDR3 DNA sequence: TGCAGTGCTGAGGGACAGTCCTCGGGGAATGAGCAGTTCTTC. The rearrangement links TRBV20-1 to TRBJ2-1, with 7 bases matching TRBD1. The CDR3 runs 14 residues. The J segment lost 7 bases and the V segment lost 5 bases, leaving 11 bases of the junction unmatched. CDR1 DFQATT and CDR2 SNEGSKA come from the germline V gene (reference sequence).

There are a few counts of this clonotype. This rearrangement joins TRBV10-3 to TRBJ2-5; possible D gene TRBD1, 6 bases. Germline CDR1 and CDR2: ENHRY and SYGVKD. The CDR3 contains 14 residues. Trimming took 4 bases from V and 2 from J, leaving 11 bases between them. The CDR3 sequence: CAISVDSGQETQYF. For the CDR3, the DNA is TGTGCCATCAGTGTGGACAGCGGTCAAGAGACCCAGTACTTC.

The chain has TRBV9 and TRBJ1-4; TRBD1 is a possible D gene (6 bases). Trimming removed 4 bases from V and 0 bases from J, with 13 bases in between. Germline V lookup: CDR1 SGDLS, CDR2 YYNGEE. The CDR3 has 16 residues. For the CDR3, the DNA is TGTGCCAGCAGCTCAGGGGATACCGCAACTAATGAAAAACTGTTTTTT. Its protein product is CASSSGDTATNEKLFF.

This clonotype was observed a few times. The chain carries TRBV5-1 and TRBJ2-5; possible D gene TRBD1, 6 bases. Germline CDR1 is SGHRS and CDR2 is YFSETQ. CDR3 length equals 15 residues. The V end was cut by 3 bases, the J end by 5 bases, with 17 bases between. The CDR3 bases are TGCGCCAGCAGCTCACAGGGAACTAACGGGGAGACCCAGTACTTC. Protein: CASSSQGTNGETQYF.

This clonotype occurred a few times. This chain uses TRBV20-1 with TRBJ2-3, with D maybe TRBD2 (5 bases). The CDR3 extends over 12 amino acids. Trimming shortened V by 2 bases and J by 6 bases, and 9 bases separated the two germline ends. CDR1 DFQATT and CDR2 SNEGSKA come from the germline V gene (reference sequence). The CDR3 region has the DNA TGCAGTGCTAGATCCCCGGGGGATACGCAGTATTTT. This gives the protein CSARSPGDTQYF.

This clonotype was observed at least ten times. This chain joins TRBV29-1 and TRBJ2-5; D unresolved. The V and J ends lost 8 bases and 3 bases respectively, with 19 bases between them. CDR3 size: 14 residues. The V gene's germline CDR1 is SQVTM and CDR2 ANQGSEA. The CDR3 nucleotides read TGCAGCTCATCCCGGGCCCCAGAGGAAGAGACCCAGTACTTC. This gives the protein CSSSRAPEEETQYF.

The chain links TRBV7-2 to TRBJ1-1; D possibly corresponds to TRBD1 (5 bases). This CDR3 has 18 amino acids. Germline values: CDR1 SGHTA, CDR2 FQGNSA. V gave up 5 bases and J gave up 6 bases, with 28 bases separating them. This chain's CDR3 is CASSPFLPTVTWGAEAFF. The CDR3 bases are TGTGCCAGCAGCCCCTTTCTCCCAACGGTCACTTGGGGGGCTGAAGCTTTCTTT.

A single count supports this clonotype. The rearrangement links TRBV6-5 to TRBJ1-1; D possibly corresponds to TRBD1 (6 bases). Germline assignment: CDR1 MNHEY and CDR2 SVGAGI. The germline V and J ends were trimmed by 2 bases and 6 bases, with 13 bases remaining between them. This CDR3 is built from 14 residues. CDR3 in DNA: TGTGCCAGCAGTTACACCTGGGGGCAGCCTGAAGCTTTCTTT. Its translation is CASSYTWGQPEAFF.

The gene calls are TRBV4-3 and TRBJ2-7; D is perhaps TRBD2 (5 bases). Germline values: CDR1 LGHNA, CDR2 YSLEER. Trimming cost V 1 base and J 5 bases, with 9 bases left between them. The CDR3 has 13 amino acids. CDR3 sequence (DNA): TGCGCCAGCAGCCAAGGGTTGAGGGACGAGCAGTACTTC. It encodes CASSQGLRDEQYF.

This clonotype appeared a single time. The chain employs TRBV7-2 and TRBJ2-3, with TRBD2 identical over 8 bases. The CDR3 is 16 amino acids. After removal of 7 bases from V and 0 bases from J, the junction contained 9 bases not matched to a gene. Germline CDR1 is SGHTA and CDR2 is FQGNSA. The CDR3 DNA sequence: TGTGCCAGCACTTTCCTTAGCGGGACTAGCACAGATACGCAGTATTTT. Its translation: CASTFLSGTSTDTQYF.

The CDR3 reads CASSLGGLYTEAFF. The CDR3 coding sequence is TGTGCCAGCAGCTTGGGAGGACTTTACACTGAAGCTTTCTTT. The chain links TRBV7-3 to TRBJ1-1; unclear D gene. Germline V CDR1 and CDR2: SGHTA, FQGTGA. The CDR3 covers 14 residues. V was shortened by 3 bases and J by 3 bases, with 11 bases between the two germline ends.

The rearrangement links TRBV9 to TRBJ2-1; D is perhaps TRBD1 (6 bases). Germline lookup yields CDR1 SGDLS and CDR2 YYNGEE. The CDR3 loop spans 13 amino acids. Trimming removed 2 bases from V and 7 bases from J, with 10 bases in between. The CDR3, as DNA: TGTGCCAGCAGCGTTGGGGGCGGGAATGAGCAGTTCTTC. Residues: CASSVGGGNEQFF.

The V and J genes are TRBV5-4 and TRBJ2-1; 10 positions match TRBD2. CDR1 SGHNT and CDR2 YYREEE come from the germline V gene (reference sequence). V dropped 4 bases and J dropped 7; count of bases not matched to a gene: 11. This CDR3 contains 16 residues. CDR3 nucleotide sequence: TGTGCCAGCAGCCTCCCCCCTAGCGGGAGTGGGAATGAGCAGTTCTTC. Its protein product is CASSLPPSGSGNEQFF.

In this sample, this clonotype turned up once. The gene calls are TRBV12-3 or TRBV12-4 and TRBJ1-1, with D possibly being TRBD1 (6 bases). The length of the CDR3 is 15 residues. V lost 4 bases and J 5 bases, leaving 17 bases between the germline ends. CDR3 amino acids: CASSSGRGAGTEAFF. The CDR3 DNA follows: TGTGCCAGCAGTTCAGGCCGGGGGGCAGGGACTGAAGCTTTCTTT.

The chain recombines TRBV20-1 with TRBJ2-1; D gene unclear. The CDR3 runs to 11 residues. Germline-derived CDR1 and CDR2 are DFQATT and SNEGSKA (reference sequence). V lost 2 bases, J lost 8 bases, and 7 bases lay in between. The CDR3 DNA reads as TGCAGTGCTAGACCCCATCATGAGCAGTTCTTC. It specifies CSARPHHEQFF.

The chain recombines TRBV7-2 with TRBJ2-1; D may be TRBD1 (5 bases). Trimming shortened V by 5 bases and J by 1 base, and 15 bases separated the two germline ends. This CDR3 spans 16 amino acids. Per germline, CDR1 SGHTA and CDR2 FQGNSA. CDR3 DNA: TGTGCCAGCAGCCTACAGACAGTGGGGTCCTACAATGAGCAGTTCTTC. As protein: CASSLQTVGSYNEQFF. Drawing the rest from reference TRBV7-2 and TRBJ2-1, the complete variable domain is GAGVSQSPSNKVTEKGKDVELRCDPISGHTALYWYRQSLGQGLEFLIYFQGNSAPDKSGLPSDRFSAERTGGSVSTLTIQRTQQEDSAVYLCASSLQTVGSYNEQFFGPGTRLTVL.

This clonotype was seen ten or more times. This chain connects TRBV27 to TRBJ1-4; 9 bases are a match to TRBD1. J gave up 8 bases and V 4 bases, and 8 bases lay outside the gene matches. The CDR3 runs to 15 residues. Germline loops: CDR1 MNHEY, CDR2 SMNVEV (reference sequence). CDR3 loop: CASSSRQGGIEKLFF. Written as DNA, the CDR3 is TGTGCCAGCAGTTCACGACAGGGGGGGATCGAAAAACTGTTTTTT.

The chain combines TRBV7-2 with TRBJ2-3; the D is unclear. Trimming left V 4 bases short and J 2 bases short, with 19 bases between. Germline V lookup: CDR1 SGHTA, CDR2 FQGNSA. This CDR3 comprises 17 residues. In nucleotides, the CDR3 is TGTGCCAGCAGCTCCCAACAGACCCGACTTCACACAGATACGCAGTATTTT. It translates to CASSSQQTRLHTDTQYF.

This clonotype was detected only a few times. CDR3 in amino acids: CASSPAGANNYGYTF. CDR3 bases: TGTGCCAGCTCGCCGGCCGGGGCCAACAACTATGGCTACACCTTC. This chain uses TRBV18 with TRBJ1-2; D might be TRBD1 (5 bases). Germline loops: CDR1 KGHSH, CDR2 LQKENI. V was pared by 6 bases and J by 2 bases, with 16 bases between. This CDR3 has 15 amino acids.

This chain joins TRBV4-3 and TRBJ2-5; TRBD2 might be the D (6 bases). The assigned J gene may be wrong: the sequence end matches TRBJ2-7 better. Germline values: CDR1 LGHNA, CDR2 YSLEER. This CDR3 has 14 residues. The CDR3 region is CASSQDRGGDEQYF. DNA for the CDR3: TGCGCCAGCAGCCAAGATCGCGGAGGGGACGAGCAGTACTTC.